The rows below give T cell receptor beta chains drawn from one sample of a study of blood T cells in healthy people across ages. TCRdb analysed the 5' RACE reads with MiXCR anew, one entry per CDR3 protein. This table holds 710,000 or so distinct CDR3 sequences, about 20% found once. The specimen was blood. The receptors were sampled from a man aged 70-80 years in good health. Each CDR3 is given with its conserved first and last residue. The D gene is left open where the match is weak. Clone size is shown for a subset of rows, as once, few, many or a class of expanded clone.

v_gene: TRBV3-1
j_gene: TRBJ2-3
abundance: many
d_gene: NA
CDR3nt: TGTGCCAGCAGCCAAGATGGCAGCGCTACGCAGTATTTT
CDR3aa: CASSQDGSATQYF

v_gene: TRBV12-3/TRBV12-4
j_gene: TRBJ2-4
abundance: few
d_gene: NA
CDR3nt: TGTGCCAGCAGTGGACAAATTCTAGCCAAAAACATTCAGTACTTC
CDR3aa: CASSGQILAKNIQYF

v_gene: TRBV4-1
j_gene: TRBJ2-3
abundance: few
d_gene: TRBD2
CDR3nt: TGCGCCAGCGGCCAAGACGCCGGGGGGTACACAGATACGCAGTATTTT
CDR3aa: CASGQDAGGYTDTQYF

v_gene: TRBV12-3/TRBV12-4
j_gene: TRBJ1-4
abundance: few
d_gene: NA
CDR3nt: TGTGCCAGCCGTCCAGGGAAAGTTGAAAAACTGTTTTTT
CDR3aa: CASRPGKVEKLFF

v_gene: TRBV12-3/TRBV12-4
j_gene: TRBJ2-3
abundance: few
d_gene: TRBD2
CDR3nt: TGTGCCAGCAGTTTTTCGGCGGGGGGGAGCACAGATACGCAGTATTTT
CDR3aa: CASSFSAGGSTDTQYF

v_gene: TRBV4-1
j_gene: TRBJ1-4
abundance: NA
d_gene: NA
CDR3nt: TGCGCCAGCAGCCAAGAAAGGGGGGGAGGTGAAAAACTGTTTTTT
CDR3aa: CASSQERGGGEKLFF

v_gene: TRBV2
j_gene: TRBJ1-2
abundance: few
d_gene: NA
CDR3nt: TGTGCCAGCAGCGCCCGGACAGATATTATGGGCTACACCTTC
CDR3aa: CASSARTDIMGYTF

v_gene: TRBV6-6
j_gene: TRBJ2-5
abundance: NA
d_gene: NA
CDR3nt: TGTGCCAGCAGTTACGGACAGAAGATCCAAGAGACCCAGTACTTC
CDR3aa: CASSYGQKIQETQYF

v_gene: TRBV5-1
j_gene: TRBJ2-5
abundance: NA
d_gene: TRBD1
CDR3nt: TGCGCCAGCACTTTGGGGGACAGGCCGTATGGAGAGACCCAGTACTTC
CDR3aa: CASTLGDRPYGETQYF

v_gene: TRBV12-3/TRBV12-4
j_gene: TRBJ2-5
abundance: NA
d_gene: NA
CDR3nt: TGTGCCAGCACCTCCGGGACCAGCGTGAGTGGAGAGACCCAGTACTTC
CDR3aa: CASTSGTSVSGETQYF

v_gene: TRBV6-5
j_gene: TRBJ2-3
abundance: few
d_gene: TRBD1
CDR3nt: TGTGCCAGCAGTTACTCCGGGACAGGGCGTCCCGATACGCAGTATTTT
CDR3aa: CASSYSGTGRPDTQYF

v_gene: TRBV15
j_gene: TRBJ2-1
abundance: NA
d_gene: NA
CDR3nt: TGTGCCACCAGCAGAGATTGGGGTGGGCAGAGGAATGAGCAGTTCTTC
CDR3aa: CATSRDWGGQRNEQFF

v_gene: TRBV6-2/TRBV6-3
j_gene: TRBJ1-1
abundance: NA
d_gene: NA
CDR3nt: TGTGCCAGCGTAGTTAGGGGCCGACTGAACACTGAAGCTTTCTTT
CDR3aa: CASVVRGRLNTEAFF

v_gene: TRBV20-1
j_gene: TRBJ1-3
abundance: NA
d_gene: NA
CDR3nt: TGCAGTGCGAAAATTGGGGGGACGACCATATATTTT
CDR3aa: CSAKIGGTTIYF

v_gene: TRBV7-9
j_gene: TRBJ1-4
abundance: NA
d_gene: NA
CDR3nt: TGTGCCAGCAGCTTCTGGTCAGGGTTGAATGAAAAACTGTTTTTT
CDR3aa: CASSFWSGLNEKLFF

v_gene: TRBV2
j_gene: TRBJ2-5
abundance: few
d_gene: NA
CDR3nt: TGTGCCTCCAACAGGGCACTGCTAGAGACCCAGTACTTC
CDR3aa: CASNRALLETQYF

v_gene: TRBV28
j_gene: TRBJ2-4
abundance: few
d_gene: NA
CDR3nt: TGTGCCAGCGGCCCAGGGTCCAAAAACATTCAGTACTTC
CDR3aa: CASGPGSKNIQYF

v_gene: TRBV5-8
j_gene: TRBJ1-1
abundance: few
d_gene: NA
CDR3nt: TGTGCCAGCCGAAGACGACAGCGACAAAAGGAAGCTTTCTTT
CDR3aa: CASRRRQRQKEAFF

v_gene: TRBV28
j_gene: TRBJ1-2
abundance: NA
d_gene: NA
CDR3nt: TGTGCCAGCAGTTTTGACAGGTCTCGAGGCTACACCTTC
CDR3aa: CASSFDRSRGYTF

v_gene: TRBV18
j_gene: TRBJ2-7
abundance: NA
d_gene: TRBD2
CDR3nt: TGTGCCAGCTCGCAAACTACTAGCGGCGTCGAGCAGTACTTC
CDR3aa: CASSQTTSGVEQYF

v_gene: TRBV5-5
j_gene: TRBJ1-1
abundance: few
d_gene: NA
CDR3nt: TGTGCCAGCAGCTTGGCGGTCGAGGTAGCTTTCTTT
CDR3aa: CASSLAVEVAFF

v_gene: TRBV11-2
j_gene: TRBJ2-3
abundance: few
d_gene: NA
CDR3nt: TGTGCCAGCAGCACCCGGACCGAAGATACGCAGTATTTT
CDR3aa: CASSTRTEDTQYF

v_gene: TRBV18
j_gene: TRBJ1-1
abundance: NA
d_gene: TRBD1
CDR3nt: TGTGCCAGCTCACCGGACAGGGGTTCCACTGAAGCTTTCTTT
CDR3aa: CASSPDRGSTEAFF

v_gene: TRBV3-1
j_gene: TRBJ2-1
abundance: NA
d_gene: NA
CDR3nt: TGTGCCAGCAGCCAAGAAGTGACTTTCCACAATGAGCAGTTCTTC
CDR3aa: CASSQEVTFHNEQFF

v_gene: TRBV4-3
j_gene: TRBJ2-1
abundance: few
d_gene: NA
CDR3nt: TGCGCCAGCAGCCAAGATCGGCAGGGCTACAATGAGCAGTTCTTC
CDR3aa: CASSQDRQGYNEQFF

v_gene: TRBV20-1
j_gene: TRBJ2-1
abundance: few
d_gene: NA
CDR3nt: TGCAGTGCTAGAGATTTGGAGGCTCCTAACTATGAGCAGTTCTTC
CDR3aa: CSARDLEAPNYEQFF

v_gene: TRBV29-1
j_gene: TRBJ2-3
abundance: few
d_gene: TRBD2
CDR3nt: TGCAGCGGCCTGGGGCTAGCGGGAGGGTTTACAGATACGCAGTATTTT
CDR3aa: CSGLGLAGGFTDTQYF

v_gene: TRBV29-1
j_gene: TRBJ1-2
abundance: NA
d_gene: NA
CDR3nt: TGCAGCGTCGTGGACTGGAGCCCCAACTATGGCTACACCTTC
CDR3aa: CSVVDWSPNYGYTF

v_gene: TRBV20-1
j_gene: TRBJ1-5
abundance: NA
d_gene: TRBD1
CDR3nt: TGCAGTGCAGTCGAGGTCGGACAGGGGTATCAGCCCCAGCATTTT
CDR3aa: CSAVEVGQGYQPQHF

v_gene: TRBV6-1
j_gene: TRBJ1-3
abundance: NA
d_gene: NA
CDR3nt: TGTGCCAGCAGCCGTGGGTTTACGGACACCATATATTTT
CDR3aa: CASSRGFTDTIYF

v_gene: TRBV20-1
j_gene: TRBJ1-2
abundance: NA
d_gene: NA
CDR3nt: TGCAGTGCTAGAGATGGGACAACCAAACCTTATGGCTACACCTTC
CDR3aa: CSARDGTTKPYGYTF

v_gene: TRBV12-3/TRBV12-4
j_gene: TRBJ1-4
abundance: NA
d_gene: NA
CDR3nt: TGTGCCAGCAGTTTTGTCAGGGGAACTAATGAAAAACTGTTTTTT
CDR3aa: CASSFVRGTNEKLFF

v_gene: TRBV18
j_gene: TRBJ1-4
abundance: few
d_gene: NA
CDR3nt: TGTGCCAGCTCACCGGGACGGTTCAATGAAAAACTGTTTTTT
CDR3aa: CASSPGRFNEKLFF

v_gene: TRBV20-1
j_gene: TRBJ2-3
abundance: few
d_gene: NA
CDR3nt: TGCAGTGCTAGAGGGTGGGGGCCAGGCTTAATTAGCACAGATACGCAGTATTTT
CDR3aa: CSARGWGPGLISTDTQYF

v_gene: TRBV30
j_gene: TRBJ1-2
abundance: NA
d_gene: NA
CDR3nt: TGTGCCTGGAGTGTGCGGACTAACTATGGCTACACCTTC
CDR3aa: CAWSVRTNYGYTF

v_gene: TRBV7-9
j_gene: TRBJ1-6
abundance: few
d_gene: NA
CDR3nt: TGTGCCAGCAGCTTGGAAGTTAGTCCCCTCCACTTT
CDR3aa: CASSLEVSPLHF

v_gene: TRBV6-2/TRBV6-3
j_gene: TRBJ2-3
abundance: NA
d_gene: TRBD2
CDR3nt: TGTGCCAGCAGTTACCGGCGGGAGAAGGCAGATACGCAGTATTTT
CDR3aa: CASSYRREKADTQYF

v_gene: TRBV20-1
j_gene: TRBJ2-1
abundance: NA
d_gene: NA
CDR3nt: TGCAGTGCTAGAGAGGGTCTAGCTCACAATGAGCAGTTCTTC
CDR3aa: CSAREGLAHNEQFF

v_gene: TRBV7-9
j_gene: TRBJ2-4
abundance: NA
d_gene: TRBD1
CDR3nt: TGTGCCAGCAGCTCGTCCGGGACAGCAGGTGTAACCAAAAACATTCAGTACTTC
CDR3aa: CASSSSGTAGVTKNIQYF

v_gene: TRBV2
j_gene: TRBJ2-6
abundance: few
d_gene: NA
CDR3nt: TGTGCCAGCAGCTCCAAGGTCAGCTCTGGGGCCAACGTCCTGACTTTC
CDR3aa: CASSSKVSSGANVLTF

v_gene: TRBV5-1
j_gene: TRBJ2-5
abundance: NA
d_gene: NA
CDR3nt: TGCGCCAGCAGCTTGGAACCCTCCTACCAAGATGTGACCCAGTACTTC
CDR3aa: CASSLEPSYQDVTQYF

v_gene: TRBV12-3/TRBV12-4
j_gene: TRBJ1-1
abundance: few
d_gene: NA
CDR3nt: TGTGCCAGCAGGAGCCTCTCATTGAACACTGAAGCTTTCTTT
CDR3aa: CASRSLSLNTEAFF

v_gene: TRBV28
j_gene: TRBJ1-2
abundance: NA
d_gene: TRBD1
CDR3nt: TGTGCCAGCAGTCTCACCCCCGGGACAGGGCCACTCTATGGCTACACCTTC
CDR3aa: CASSLTPGTGPLYGYTF

v_gene: TRBV9
j_gene: TRBJ2-5
abundance: few
d_gene: TRBD2
CDR3nt: TGTGCCAGCAGCAAAGGGGTACTAGCGGCCCTGGGAGAGACCCAGTACTTC
CDR3aa: CASSKGVLAALGETQYF

v_gene: TRBV12-3/TRBV12-4
j_gene: TRBJ2-1
abundance: many
d_gene: NA
CDR3nt: TGTGCCAGCAGTTTCCTACGGGACTCCTACAATGAGCAGTTCTTC
CDR3aa: CASSFLRDSYNEQFF

v_gene: TRBV10-2
j_gene: TRBJ2-3
abundance: NA
d_gene: NA
CDR3nt: TGCGCCAGCAGGGGTGCAGGGACGGATACGCAGTATTTT
CDR3aa: CASRGAGTDTQYF

v_gene: TRBV5-1
j_gene: TRBJ2-1
abundance: NA
d_gene: NA
CDR3nt: TGCGCCAGCAGCTTGTCGAGCCCAATCTCCTACAATGAGCAGTTCTTC
CDR3aa: CASSLSSPISYNEQFF

v_gene: TRBV7-9
j_gene: TRBJ1-4
abundance: NA
d_gene: NA
CDR3nt: TGTGCCAGCAGCTTAGCAGCGACAGCTACTTTATTCTTTAATGAAAAACTGTTTTTT
CDR3aa: CASSLAATATLFFNEKLFF

v_gene: TRBV19
j_gene: TRBJ2-5
abundance: NA
d_gene: TRBD1
CDR3nt: TGTGCCAGTAGAGCCCGGGACAGGGGACTCCAGGAGACCCAGTACTTC
CDR3aa: CASRARDRGLQETQYF

v_gene: TRBV7-9
j_gene: TRBJ1-1
abundance: few
d_gene: NA
CDR3nt: TGTGCCAGCAGCTCCCGTGGGGTGGGCACTGAAGCTTTCTTT
CDR3aa: CASSSRGVGTEAFF

v_gene: TRBV28
j_gene: TRBJ1-1
abundance: NA
d_gene: TRBD1
CDR3nt: TGTGCCAGCAGTTCCCCCCCCCCGGGACAGGGAGCTTTCTTT
CDR3aa: CASSSPPPGQGAFF

v_gene: TRBV3-1
j_gene: TRBJ2-2
abundance: NA
d_gene: TRBD2
CDR3nt: TGTGCCAGCAGCCTACATGGACTAGCGGGAACCGGGGAGCTGTTTTTT
CDR3aa: CASSLHGLAGTGELFF

v_gene: TRBV3-1
j_gene: TRBJ2-4
abundance: few
d_gene: TRBD2
CDR3nt: TGTGCCAGCAGCCTAATTAGCGGGGCCAAAAACATTCAGTACTTC
CDR3aa: CASSLISGAKNIQYF

v_gene: TRBV5-1
j_gene: TRBJ1-5
abundance: few
d_gene: NA
CDR3nt: TGCGCCAGCAGCTTGGGCCCCAACACCAGGTTTCAGCCCCAGCATTTT
CDR3aa: CASSLGPNTRFQPQHF

v_gene: TRBV12-3/TRBV12-4
j_gene: TRBJ1-1
abundance: NA
d_gene: TRBD1
CDR3nt: TGTGCCAGCAGTTTAGGGGCTGCAGGGGGGGTGGATGTAGCTTTCTTT
CDR3aa: CASSLGAAGGVDVAFF

v_gene: TRBV3-1
j_gene: TRBJ2-1
abundance: NA
d_gene: NA
CDR3nt: TGTGCCAGCAGCCAGGCCTACAATGAGCAGTTCTTC
CDR3aa: CASSQAYNEQFF

v_gene: TRBV29-1
j_gene: TRBJ1-2
abundance: NA
d_gene: NA
CDR3nt: TGCAGCGTCACGGTTGGGGCGGACTATGGCTACACCTTC
CDR3aa: CSVTVGADYGYTF

v_gene: TRBV7-3
j_gene: TRBJ2-1
abundance: few
d_gene: TRBD2
CDR3nt: TGTGCCAGCAGCTTAGTGGCTAGCGGGCACAATGAGCAGTTCTTC
CDR3aa: CASSLVASGHNEQFF